Many counts were recorded for the clone carrying this T cell receptor (beta chain). Via MiXCR, TCRdb re-called the RT-PCR reads, giving one row per CDR3 protein. The data show about 680,000 distinct CDR3 sequences, 11% to 15% seen once. CDR1 and CDR2 from the germline V gene are MNHEY and SVGAGI. The CDR3 covers 14 residues. Trimming took 5 bases from V and 4 from J; bases not matched to a gene: 7. The sequencing sample was made of memory CD4+ T cells from blood. The V and J genes are TRBV6-5 and TRBJ1-2; 7 nucleotides match TRBD1. The receptor was derived from a female donor in good health, serving as a healthy control. CDR3 residues: CASSPTRGAYGYTF. The CDR3 DNA reads as TGTGCCAGCAGTCCCACCAGGGGGGCCTATGGCTACACCTTC.